The entry below gives a single T cell receptor beta chain sequence along with its context. Its specific antigen is unknown. The sample holds no much larger clone one base away, and base qualities are not on file. This entry comes from a study of OX40 agonist ivuxolimab in advanced cancers. Study-level background: Ivuxolimab, which targeted the costimulatory receptor OX40 (CD134), was an agonistic, fully human IgG2 monoclonal antibody. Prior anti-PD-1, anti-PD-L1 or anti-CTLA-4 therapy was permitted, and checkpoint inhibitors had been received by more than 35% of dose-escalation patients. Partial responses occurred in three dose-escalation patients, of whom one had hepatocellular carcinoma and two had cutaneous melanoma. Among the approximately 50 dose-escalation patients, 19 had hepatocellular carcinoma, approximately 15 melanoma, 9 renal cell carcinoma and 9 head and neck cancer. The purpose of peripheral TCRbeta sequencing was to test whether ivuxolimab changed TCR sequence diversity and led to clonal T-cell expansion. The paper describes the monotherapy dose-escalation part (N of about 47 patients) of the phase I trial of ivuxolimab. In the dose-escalation cohort, approximately 82% of patients were male, and the mean age was approximately 60 years, with a range of 23 to 79. Intravenous ivuxolimab was administered to patients every 2 weeks at six dose levels: 0.01, 0.1, 0.3, 1.5, 3 and 10 mg/kg.

To sequence the TCRbeta CDR3 region, genomic DNA was isolated from the sorted cells. The immunoSEQ Assay was used for sequencing of TCRbeta CDR3 regions. TCRdb obtained this table from immuneACCESS and retained in-frame rearrangements with V and J assigned. These tables miss some clones; where compared with another copy, unresolved V genes account for less than half of the shortfall, and the remainder is unexplained. For this sample the table gives tens of thousands of clones, of which approximately 91% were detected only once. Of the sample, approximately 0.4% is held by the ten largest clones. Patients with a history of autoimmune disease or receiving systemic immunosuppression were excluded from the trial. Peripheral blood for TCR sequencing was collected from all dose cohorts at baseline, on cycle 4 day 1, and on cycle 7 day 1. Samples came from an open-label, multicenter, first-in-human phase I dose-escalation trial of ivuxolimab. The trial enrolled adults with locally advanced or metastatic head and neck squamous cell, hepatocellular, melanoma or renal cell carcinoma. Before TCR sequencing, CD4+ and CD8+ T cells were separately sorted from peripheral blood.

What the work shows at the level of the full study, not this receptor alone: Antigen specificity was not determined for the clonally expanded peripheral T cells. After ivuxolimab, more expanded clones were found on average in CD8+ T cells than in CD4+ T cells. Low levels of normalized T-cell clonal expansion were also shown by some nonresponding patients. At doses from 0.1 to 3.0 mg/kg, clonal expansion was seen in both CD4+ and CD8+ blood T cells between baseline and week 6. In the 0.1-3.0 mg/kg groups, partial responders were among the patients with the lowest normalized peripheral clonal expansion, particularly in CD8+ T cells.

This TCR came from an adult with an advanced solid tumor such as melanoma, head and neck, liver or kidney cancer. The input for sequencing was CD4+ or CD8+ T cells sorted from blood, taken in a trial of the OX40 agonist ivuxolimab.

DNA sequence: TGTGCCAGCAGTTTAGTTGGGGGACTAGCGGGAGCTCACGAGCAGTACTTC. Protein translation: CASSLVGGLAGAHEQYF. The chain employs TRBV27 and TRBJ2-7; 14 bases in the middle match TRBD2. The CDR3, from cysteine to phenylalanine, totals 17 residues. This entry keeps only the CDR3 DNA: 51 bases, framed from base 1. At the junction V is shortened by 2 bases and J by 5 bases; bases outside the gene matches: 8. In the germline V gene (reference sequence), CDR1 corresponds to MNHEY and CDR2 to SMNVEV.